These 17 T cell receptor beta chains originate from one sample sequenced in a study of cytomegalovirus exposure and HLA in healthy donors. The PCR ran on 60 Vbeta and 13 Jbeta primers. Only in-frame clones appear in the TCRdb table, and some are missing; sequencing was by immunoSEQ multiplex PCR. The table includes over 110,000 clones, 75% to 85% detected once. The sample comprised PBMCs. The receptors come from a female donor in good health and CMV-seronegative.

This chain uses TRBV7-9 with TRBJ1-2; D uncertain. The CDR3 extends over 13 amino acids. Trimming took 3 bases from V and 3 from J, leaving 8 bases between them. Germline CDR1 is SEHNR and CDR2 is FQNEAQ (reference sequence). CDR3: CASSLREDYGYTF. In nucleotides, the CDR3 is TGTGCCAGCAGCTTGAGGGAAGACTATGGCTACACCTTC. The full variable domain, rest sourced from reference TRBV7-9 and TRBJ1-2, is DTGVSQNPRHKITKRGQNVTFRCDPISEHNRLYWYRQTLGQGPEFLTYFQNEAQLEKSRLLSDRFSAERPKGSFSTLEIQRTEQGDSAMYLCASSLREDYGYTFGSGTRLTVV.

This clone has a handful of counts. The genes are TRBV6-6 and TRBJ1-5, with D possibly matching TRBD1 (6 bases). The CDR3 is made up of 14 amino acids. V lost 2 bases to trimming and J lost 6 bases, with 11 bases between them. Germline V gene data show CDR1 as MNHNY and CDR2 as SVGAGI (reference sequence). The CDR3 spells CASSYGQMGQPQHF. CDR3 DNA sequence: TGTGCCAGCAGTTACGGACAGATGGGTCAGCCCCAGCATTTT.

This clone was observed a single time. This sequence joins TRBV10-1 and TRBJ1-1; D not certain. The CDR3 has 12 residues. Germline V gene data show CDR1 as WNHNN and CDR2 as SYGVQD (reference sequence). The ends were cut back, 9 bases at V and 0 bases at J, with 8 bases in the middle. The CDR3 protein is CASGPMNTEAFF. In nucleotides, the CDR3 is TGCGCCAGTGGGCCCATGAACACTGAAGCTTTCTTT.

Comments on this clone: Other DNA sequences of this sample code for an identical CDR3. The CDR3 is CASSSPGQGIGTEAFF. The CDR3 bases are TGCGCCAGCAGCTCGCCGGGACAGGGAATAGGCACTGAAGCTTTCTTT. The chain links TRBV5-1 to TRBJ1-1; TRBD1 aligns across 9 bases. CDR3 size: 16 residues. V shed 3 bases and J 4 bases; nucleotides not matched to a gene: 10. CDR1 and CDR2 from the germline V gene are SGHRS and YFSETQ.

A note on this clone: A junction end diverges from the germline sequence, so it may reflect a read error. This rearrangement joins TRBV5-6 to TRBJ2-3, with 10 positions matching TRBD1. CDR3 length equals 15 residues. The V gene's germline CDR1 is SGHDT and CDR2 YYEEEE. The CDR3 loop reads CTSSLGRGQGDTQYF. CDR3 bases: TGTACCAGCAGCTTGGGTAGGGGACAGGGGGATACGCAGTATTTT.

The rearrangement links TRBV7-9 to TRBJ2-1; TRBD1 agrees at 10 bases. CDR1 and CDR2 from the germline V gene are SEHNR and FQNEAQ (reference sequence). V shed 6 bases and J 2 bases; nucleotides not matched to a gene: 1. The CDR3 is 14 residues long. Here the CDR3 reads CASRDRGAYNEQFF. In DNA, the CDR3 is TGTGCCAGCAGGGACAGGGGGGCCTACAATGAGCAGTTCTTC. Full variable domain (rest looked up from reference TRBV7-9 and TRBJ2-1): DTGVSQNPRHKITKRGQNVTFRCDPISEHNRLYWYRQTLGQGPEFLTYFQNEAQLEKSRLLSDRFSAERPKGSFSTLEIQRTEQGDSAMYLCASRDRGAYNEQFFGPGTRLTVL.

The chain is built from TRBV7-9 and TRBJ2-7, with 10 bases matching TRBD1. The CDR3 is made up of 14 amino acids. The ends lost 5 bases at V and 8 bases at J; junction bases unmatched: 9. CDR1 is SEHNR and CDR2 is FQNEAQ in the germline V gene (reference sequence). CDR3: CASSGDRGGGKQYF. CDR3 DNA sequence: TGTGCCAGCAGCGGGGACAGGGGAGGGGGCAAGCAGTACTTC. The complete variable domain, with remaining parts taken from reference TRBV7-9 and TRBJ2-7, reads DTGVSQNPRHKITKRGQNVTFRCDPISEHNRLYWYRQTLGQGPEFLTYFQNEAQLEKSRLLSDRFSAERPKGSFSTLEIQRTEQGDSAMYLCASSGDRGGGKQYFGPGTRLTVT.

V gene TRBV9 combines with J gene TRBJ2-3, with a tentative D call TRBD2 (7 bases). With 4 bases removed from V and 2 bases from J, the gap between germline ends came to 17 bases. Germline V gene sequence: CDR1 SGDLS, CDR2 YYNGEE. This CDR3 is built from 16 residues. CDR3 in DNA: TGTGCCAGCAGCCAAGAGGGGGGGCATACCACAGATACGCAGTATTTT. This encodes CASSQEGGHTTDTQYF. Looking up the rest from reference TRBV9 and TRBJ2-3 gives the full variable domain: DSGVTQTPKHLITATGQRVTLRCSPRSGDLSVYWYQQSLDQGLQFLIQYYNGEERAKGNILERFSAQQFPDLHSELNLSSLELGDSALYFCASSQEGGHTTDTQYFGPGTRLTVL.

The chain links TRBV5-1 to TRBJ1-3, with 11 bases fitting TRBD1. The CDR3 covers 16 residues. V gave up 0 bases and J gave up 2 bases; unmatched junction bases: 1. Per germline, CDR1 SGHRS and CDR2 YFSETQ. In nucleotides, the CDR3 is TGCGCCAGCAGCTTGGGGACAGGGGGCACTGGAAACACCATATATTTT. It is translated as CASSLGTGGTGNTIYF.

This rearrangement joins TRBV29-1 to TRBJ2-7, with unresolved D. The CDR3 covers 11 residues. V was cut by 4 bases and J by 2 bases, with 6 bases left in between. Germline V CDR1 and CDR2: SQVTM, ANQGSEA. In DNA, the CDR3 is TGCAGCGTTGCCCTAACCTACGAGCAGTACTTC. Encoded protein: CSVALTYEQYF.

CDR3 DNA sequence: TGTGCCAGCAGCTTAGCAGGACAGGGGTTTACCTACGAGCAGTACTTC. Its translation: CASSLAGQGFTYEQYF. The genes are TRBV7-8 and TRBJ2-7, with 9 bases identical to TRBD1. Trimming at V came to 0 bases and at J to 2 bases, leaving 5 bases not matched to a gene. Looked up from germline, CDR1 is SGHVS and CDR2 is FQNEAQ. CDR3 size: 16 residues.

The V gene is TRBV6-4, the J gene TRBJ1-2; D is unclear. Trimming stripped 6 bases from V and 2 bases from J, with 10 bases between. CDR3 length equals 13 residues. In germline, CDR1 is MRHNA, CDR2 SNTAGT. The CDR3 loop reads CASREGTNYGYTF. The DNA for the CDR3 is TGTGCCAGCAGGGAGGGCACAAACTATGGCTACACCTTC.

The chain joins TRBV10-3 to TRBJ2-1; 8 bases line up with TRBD1. Trimming removed 0 bases from V and 6 bases from J; junction bases left unmatched: 1. The CDR3 extends over 14 amino acids. Per the germline V gene, CDR1 is ENHRY and CDR2 is SYGVKD. CDR3 region: CAISESDRANEQFF. CDR3 in DNA: TGTGCCATCAGTGAGTCGGACAGGGCCAATGAGCAGTTCTTC.

The V gene is TRBV11-2, the J gene TRBJ2-3; tentative D call: TRBD1 (6 bases). This CDR3 contains 15 residues. Germline V lookup: CDR1 SGHAT, CDR2 FQNNGV. V was shortened by 5 bases and J by 2 bases, with 14 bases between the two germline ends. The CDR3 sequence is CASSPMGALTDTQYF. The CDR3 DNA is TGTGCCAGCAGCCCAATGGGGGCTCTCACAGATACGCAGTATTTT.

The chain uses TRBV28 and TRBJ1-5; 7 bases line up with TRBD1. The germline V gene encodes CDR1 MDHEN and CDR2 SYDVKM. There are 15 residues in the CDR3. V was clipped by 6 bases and J by 2 bases; unmatched bases: 7. This chain's CDR3 is CASSPRQGGNQPQHF. For the CDR3, the DNA is TGTGCCAGCAGCCCCCGCCAGGGGGGCAATCAGCCCCAGCATTTT.

This chain links TRBV6-5 with TRBJ2-5; 12 positions match TRBD2. CDR1 and CDR2 (germline): MNHEY, SVGAGI. The CDR3 is 15 residues long. V shed 5 bases and J 4 bases; nucleotides not matched to a gene: 5. In DNA form, the CDR3 reads TGTGCCAGCAGTCCACCACTAGCGGGAGGAGAGACCCAGTACTTC. It encodes CASSPPLAGGETQYF.

The count of this clone is one. The V gene is TRBV28, the J gene TRBJ1-6; 7 nucleotides line up with TRBD1. The CDR3 runs 16 residues. With V trimmed by 5 bases and J by 6 bases, 10 bases remained unmatched. From germline, CDR1 is MDHEN and CDR2 SYDVKM. The CDR3 coding sequence is TGTGCCAGCAGTCCCCTGGACAGGACCCTTAATTCACCCCTCCACTTT. As protein: CASSPLDRTLNSPLHF. Full variable domain (remainder filled in from reference TRBV28 and TRBJ1-6): DVKVTQSSRYLVKRTGEKVFLECVQDMDHENMFWYRQDPGLGLRLIYFSYDVKMKEKGDIPEGYSVSREKKERFSLILESASTNQTSMYLCASSPLDRTLNSPLHFGNGTRLTVT.